This TCR beta chain was retrieved from a study of shared clonotypes between healthy human individuals. Study details: Participating donors consisted of a couple of women and three men aged 18 to 49. Study-level points and caveats: A handful of donors shared roughly 5% of their naive CD4 clonotypes. Sampling used blood alone; tissue repertoires probably differ. Naive subsets generally had larger estimated richness than memory subsets.

Comment on this clone: Its cognate antigen is unknown.

This CDR3 has 16 residues. CDR1 is SGHVS, CDR2 FQNEAQ, per germline. With 4 bases removed from V and 0 bases from J, the gap between germline ends came to 13 bases. Measured with immunoSEQ multiplex PCR; TCRdb has only the in-frame clones, and not every one. The sample lists about 120,000 clones, around 66% seen once, with approximately 23% in the top ten. V and J are TRBV7-8 and TRBJ1-3; D not resolved. The sample consisted of memory CD8+ T cells sorted from blood. Subset meaning: CD45RO+ cells pooled with CCR7-negative TemRA cells. This TCR came from a woman younger than 45 in good health. The CDR3 protein is CASSSAGSVSGNTIYF. CDR3 nucleotide sequence: TGTGCCAGCAGCTCCGCGGGTTCGGTCTCTGGAAACACCATATATTTT.